Below, one T cell receptor beta chain is given with its context. This sample stems from a study of blood T cell repertoires in COVID-19. In the study's own analysis: Using reference gene primer amplification, nucleated cell counts were estimated. Generated by immunoSEQ multiplex PCR, the TCRdb table keeps only in-frame clones and is missing some. The V and J calls and clone size were taken over from that table, and D and trimming were inferred from the DNA. The data hold about 130,000 clones, with around nine tenths observed a single time. The V gene's germline CDR1 is LGHDT and CDR2 YNNKEL (reference sequence). This CDR3 is 15 amino acids long. Trimming stripped 0 bases from V and 0 bases from J, with 6 bases between.

The clonotype comes from a man aged 45 to 65 with active COVID-19. This chain uses TRBV3-1 (or the pseudogene TRBV3-2) with TRBJ1-5; D is unclear. The sequenced material came from peripheral blood. The CDR3 DNA follows: TGTGCCAGCAGCCAAGAGGGCAATAGCAATCAGCCCCAGCATTTT. This gives the protein CASSQEGNSNQPQHF.